The next 16 T cell receptor beta chains were all read from a single sample in a study of blood T cell repertoires in COVID-19. Sequenced by immunoSEQ multiplex PCR; TCRdb stores in-frame clones only, minus some. The data contain tens of thousands of clones, around 90% of them seen just once; the ten biggest clones take up approximately 4%. Sequenced sample: peripheral blood. The origin of the receptors is a woman over 75 with active or convalescent COVID-19.

The chain links TRBV11-2 to TRBJ1-1; 8 bases align to TRBD1. Germline V gene data show CDR1 as SGHAT and CDR2 as FQNNGV. This CDR3 comprises 14 residues. V shed 2 bases, J shed 4 bases, and the junction held 3 bases outside the gene matches. CDR3 sequence reads: CASSLNRGVTEAFF. As DNA, the CDR3 is TGTGCCAGCAGCTTAAACAGGGGGGTCACTGAAGCTTTCTTT.

V usage is TRBV13 and J usage is TRBJ2-2; the match to TRBD1 covers 9 bases. From germline, CDR1 is PRHDT and CDR2 FYEKMQ (reference sequence). Losses at the gene ends were 5 bases for V and 3 bases for J; bases not matched to a gene: 7. CDR3 length: 16 amino acids. CDR3 DNA sequence: TGTGCCAGCAGCCTTGGGACAGGGCGATACACCGGGGAGCTGTTTTTT. Protein sequence: CASSLGTGRYTGELFF.

The chain is built from TRBV7-2 and TRBJ1-5; no definite D call. V shed 5 bases and J shed 4 bases, with 9 bases lying between them. Germline CDR1 SGHTA, CDR2 FQGNSA. The CDR3 covers 13 residues. CDR3 region: CASSVTGNQPQHF. For the CDR3, the DNA is TGTGCCAGCAGCGTTACGGGAAATCAGCCCCAGCATTTT.

This chain joins TRBV19 and TRBJ2-5, with D maybe TRBD2 (6 bases). Germline CDR1 reads LNHDA; CDR2 reads SQIVND (reference sequence). This CDR3 is built from 14 residues. V was cut by 8 bases and J by 2 bases, with 15 bases left in between. The CDR3 nucleotides are TGTGCCAGTTCAAGGGGAGGTTGGCAAGAGACCCAGTACTTC. Translation gives CASSRGGWQETQYF.

The chain joins TRBV10-3 to TRBJ1-2; possibly TRBD1 for D (5 bases). The CDR3 runs 14 residues. CDR1 is ENHRY, CDR2 SYGVKD, per germline. The V and J ends lost 6 bases and 3 bases respectively, with 14 bases between them. CDR3: CAIRMTDVDYGYTF. CDR3 DNA: TGTGCCATCAGGATGACAGATGTTGACTATGGCTACACCTTC.

The chain employs TRBV21-1 and TRBJ2-6; the table's D call TRBD1 went unverified against the DNA. TRBV21-1 is noted as a pseudogene. This CDR3 spans 18 amino acids. The chain's CDR3 is CASSKVGREVSGANVLTF. The CDR3, as DNA: TGTGCCAGCAGCAAAGTGGGCAGGGAAGTCTCTGGGGCCAACGTCCTGACTTTC.

V gene TRBV5-4 combines with J gene TRBJ2-1, with 11 bases lining up with TRBD1. V dropped 3 bases and J dropped 4; count of bases not matched to a gene: 3. Germline CDR1 SGHNT, CDR2 YYREEE (reference sequence). The CDR3 runs 15 residues. The CDR3 reads CASSSGTGGYNEQFF. The CDR3 bases are TGTGCCAGCAGCTCCGGGACAGGGGGTTACAATGAGCAGTTCTTC.

This chain joins TRBV7-2 and TRBJ1-1; D possibly corresponds to TRBD1 (6 bases). Trimming pared 10 bases from V and 2 bases from J, leaving 20 bases between. Germline V gene data show CDR1 as SGHTA and CDR2 as FQGNSA. This CDR3 spans 15 amino acids. This CDR3 reads CATIPNGQLNTEAFF. In nucleotides, the CDR3 is TGTGCCACCATTCCGAATGGACAGCTAAACACTGAAGCTTTCTTT.

V is TRBV19 and J is TRBJ1-1; 9 nucleotides align to TRBD1. The CDR3 spans 14 residues. The germline gives CDR1 LNHDA, CDR2 SQIVND (reference sequence). Losses at the gene ends were 7 bases for V and 4 bases for J; bases not matched to a gene: 7. The CDR3 nucleotides read TGTGCCAGTACTCAGACAGGGGGTTCCACTGAAGCTTTCTTT. The encoded protein is CASTQTGGSTEAFF.

The chain links TRBV5-6 to TRBJ1-2; a possible D gene is TRBD1 (5 bases). This CDR3 region has 15 residues. Germline V gene lookup returns CDR1 SGHDT and CDR2 YYEEEE. Trimming pared 6 bases from V and 3 bases from J, leaving 18 bases between. The chain's CDR3 is CASIRRPTGDYGYTF. The CDR3 DNA follows: TGTGCCAGCATCAGAAGACCGACGGGGGACTATGGCTACACCTTC.

The chain uses TRBV28 and TRBJ1-1; D gene uncertain. CDR3 size: 14 residues. The V end lost 2 bases, the J end lost 10 bases, and 17 bases lay between the germline ends. Germline CDR1 reads MDHEN; CDR2 reads SYDVKM. CDR3 sequence reads: CASSLSEPTTRAFF. The CDR3 bases are TGTGCCAGCAGTTTAAGCGAACCCACCACCAGAGCTTTCTTT.

This clone appeared a single time. This chain uses TRBV29-1 with TRBJ1-3; the match to TRBD1 covers 7 bases. With V trimmed by 0 bases and J by 6 bases, 5 bases remained unmatched. This CDR3 spans 14 amino acids. CDR1 and CDR2 from the germline V gene are SQVTM and ANQGSEA. The CDR3: CSVEDRDRQNTIYF. For the CDR3, the DNA is TGCAGCGTTGAAGATAGGGACAGACAAAACACCATATATTTT.

The chain carries TRBV29-1 and TRBJ2-1; 9 bases are shared with TRBD1. CDR1 SQVTM and CDR2 ANQGSEA come from the germline V gene. With 6 bases clipped from V and 8 bases from J, the junction kept 11 bases outside the gene matches. The CDR3 covers 14 residues. CDR3 sequence reads: CSVGPGQGMYEQFF. The CDR3 nucleotides are TGCAGCGTCGGACCGGGACAGGGAATGTATGAGCAGTTCTTC.

The chain is built from TRBV11-3 and TRBJ2-2; 7 bases are shared with TRBD1. The CDR3 totals 16 residues. Germline loops: CDR1 SGHNT, CDR2 YENEEA. J was trimmed by 0 bases and V by 0 bases; bases with no gene match: 1. CDR3 sequence (DNA): TGTGCCAGCAGCTTAGATACAGGGGCGAACACCGGGGAGCTGTTTTTT. It specifies CASSLDTGANTGELFF.

This rearrangement joins TRBV18 to TRBJ2-7, with D unclear. Trimming cost V 0 bases and J 6 bases, with 9 bases left between them. This CDR3 contains 13 residues. The germline CDR1 and CDR2 sequences are KGHSH and LQKENI. CDR3 in DNA: TGTGCCAGCTCACCACCAGACTTCCGCGAGCAGTACTTC. It yields the protein CASSPPDFREQYF.

In its sample, this clone was seen a few times. This rearrangement joins TRBV19 to TRBJ2-1; 7 nucleotides agree with TRBD1. The CDR3 runs 14 residues. With V trimmed by 6 bases and J by 4 bases, 6 bases remained unmatched. The germline V gene encodes CDR1 LNHDA and CDR2 SQIVND (reference sequence). CDR3 amino acids: CASSRQGLYNEQFF. CDR3 in DNA: TGTGCCAGTAGCCGACAGGGTTTGTACAATGAGCAGTTCTTC.